A selection of T cell receptor beta chains follows, all from one sample in a study of identical twins. TCRdb analysed the 5' RACE reads with MiXCR anew, one entry per CDR3 protein. The data show about 530,000 distinct CDR3 sequences, 12% to 15% seen once. Separately, the same data were catalogued under a study of yellow fever vaccine responses in identical twins.

Source material: CD4+ T cells sorted from blood. These receptors were taken from a woman younger than 35 in good health. CDR3s include the opening cysteine and the closing phenylalanine or tryptophan. A D gene is named only where the DNA matches it firmly. A row's size may be missing; if present it is once, few, many or a size class.

V gene: TRBV28
J gene: TRBJ2-3
clone size: few
D gene: -
CDR3 DNA: TGTGCCAGCAGTTTATGGGAAGATACGCAGTATTTT
CDR3 protein: CASSLWEDTQYF

V gene: TRBV10-2
J gene: TRBJ2-5
clone size: -
D gene: -
CDR3 DNA: TGCGCCAGCAGTGAACAATCCGAGACCCAGTACTTC
CDR3 protein: CASSEQSETQYF

V gene: TRBV4-1
J gene: TRBJ1-2
clone size: -
D gene: TRBD1
CDR3 DNA: TGCGCCAGCAGCCAAGCGAGACAGGGCGGTAACGTCGGCTACACCTTC
CDR3 protein: CASSQARQGGNVGYTF

V gene: TRBV25-1
J gene: TRBJ2-5
clone size: few
D gene: -
CDR3 DNA: TGTGCCAGCAGTGGTGAGGGGTGGGCCACTAAAGAGACCCAGTACTTC
CDR3 protein: CASSGEGWATKETQYF

V gene: TRBV15
J gene: TRBJ2-4
clone size: few
D gene: TRBD1
CDR3 DNA: TGTGCCACCAGCAGAGATCGGACAGGGTGGAACATTCAGTACTTC
CDR3 protein: CATSRDRTGWNIQYF

V gene: TRBV6-1
J gene: TRBJ2-5
clone size: -
D gene: TRBD1
CDR3 DNA: TGTGCCAGCAGTGCTAGCGACAGGGGGCGAGAGACCCAGTACTTC
CDR3 protein: CASSASDRGRETQYF

V gene: TRBV12-3/TRBV12-4
J gene: TRBJ1-1
clone size: few
D gene: TRBD1
CDR3 DNA: TGTGCCAGCAGTTCCGCTATGACAGGGCTGCCCACTGAAGCTTTCTTT
CDR3 protein: CASSSAMTGLPTEAFF

V gene: TRBV4-2
J gene: TRBJ2-1
clone size: -
D gene: TRBD2
CDR3 DNA: TGTGCCAGCAGCCAAGATTGGACTAGCGGTTTCAATGAGCAGTTCTTC
CDR3 protein: CASSQDWTSGFNEQFF

V gene: TRBV5-5
J gene: TRBJ2-7
clone size: -
D gene: TRBD2
CDR3 DNA: TGTGCCAGCAGCTTGACTAGCGGGAGCTTGTACGAGCAGTACTTC
CDR3 protein: CASSLTSGSLYEQYF

V gene: TRBV18
J gene: TRBJ2-1
clone size: -
D gene: TRBD2
CDR3 DNA: TGTGCCAGCTCACCATTTCGGACTAGCGGGAGCAATGAGCAGTTCTTC
CDR3 protein: CASSPFRTSGSNEQFF

V gene: TRBV10-3
J gene: TRBJ2-7
clone size: -
D gene: TRBD1
CDR3 DNA: TGTGCCATCACCCGGGACAGGGCTACCTACGAGCAGTACTTC
CDR3 protein: CAITRDRATYEQYF

V gene: TRBV5-1
J gene: TRBJ2-5
clone size: few
D gene: TRBD2
CDR3 DNA: TGCGCCAGCAGCTTGGCCGGGTTTAGCGGGAAAGAGACCCAGTACTTC
CDR3 protein: CASSLAGFSGKETQYF

V gene: TRBV10-3
J gene: TRBJ1-1
clone size: few
D gene: -
CDR3 DNA: TGTGCCATCAGGAGAACTGGACAGAGGAACACTGAAGCTTTCTTT
CDR3 protein: CAIRRTGQRNTEAFF

V gene: TRBV4-1
J gene: TRBJ1-5
clone size: -
D gene: TRBD1
CDR3 DNA: TGCGCCAGCAGCCTAAGGGAACAGGGGAGCAATCAGCCCCAGCATTTT
CDR3 protein: CASSLREQGSNQPQHF

V gene: TRBV12-3/TRBV12-4
J gene: TRBJ2-6
clone size: few
D gene: -
CDR3 DNA: TGTGCCAGCAGTTTTCTCAGGGGTCAGGCCAACGTCCTGACTTTC
CDR3 protein: CASSFLRGQANVLTF

V gene: TRBV5-1
J gene: TRBJ2-1
clone size: few
D gene: TRBD2
CDR3 DNA: TGCGCCAGCAGCTTGGCGGGGGGGGCCGTATACAATGAGCAGTTCTTC
CDR3 protein: CASSLAGGAVYNEQFF

V gene: TRBV10-3
J gene: TRBJ2-1
clone size: -
D gene: -
CDR3 DNA: TGTGCCATCAGTGAGCGCGGTGAGCAGTTCTTC
CDR3 protein: CAISERGEQFF

V gene: TRBV5-1
J gene: TRBJ2-7
clone size: few
D gene: -
CDR3 DNA: TGCGCCAGCAGCTTGGGTCCGGGAGTTGGCTACGAGCAGTACTTC
CDR3 protein: CASSLGPGVGYEQYF

V gene: TRBV12-3/TRBV12-4
J gene: TRBJ2-2
clone size: -
D gene: -
CDR3 DNA: TGTGCCAGCAGTTCCCTAGCGATAGGGGGCACCGGGGAGCTGTTTTTT
CDR3 protein: CASSSLAIGGTGELFF

V gene: TRBV15
J gene: TRBJ2-1
clone size: once
D gene: -
CDR3 DNA: TGTGCCACCAGCAGAGTGCAGCGGTTCAATGAGCAGTTCTTC
CDR3 protein: CATSRVQRFNEQFF

V gene: TRBV20-1
J gene: TRBJ2-5
clone size: few
D gene: -
CDR3 DNA: TGCAGTTCGAAAAAGCAAGAGACCCAGTACTTC
CDR3 protein: CSSKKQETQYF

V gene: TRBV19
J gene: TRBJ1-3
clone size: -
D gene: TRBD1
CDR3 DNA: TGTGCCATTCGGGACAGAGGAAACACCATATATTTT
CDR3 protein: CAIRDRGNTIYF

V gene: TRBV7-6
J gene: TRBJ2-3
clone size: -
D gene: -
CDR3 DNA: TGTGCCAGCAGCTTTTTAGCGGAGACAGATACGCAGTATTTT
CDR3 protein: CASSFLAETDTQYF

V gene: TRBV20-1
J gene: TRBJ2-3
clone size: few
D gene: -
CDR3 DNA: TGCAGTGCTAGAGAACCAGGTCCCTCTTCACACACAGATACGCAGTATTTT
CDR3 protein: CSAREPGPSSHTDTQYF

V gene: TRBV11-2
J gene: TRBJ2-1
clone size: few
D gene: TRBD1
CDR3 DNA: TGTGCCAGCAGCTTAGTGGGACAGGGTTCGGCTGAGCAGTTCTTC
CDR3 protein: CASSLVGQGSAEQFF

V gene: TRBV5-6
J gene: TRBJ2-5
clone size: -
D gene: -
CDR3 DNA: TGTGCCAGCAGCCTAGGCCCCGCTCTCCAAGAGACCCAGTACTTC
CDR3 protein: CASSLGPALQETQYF

V gene: TRBV7-2
J gene: TRBJ2-3
clone size: few
D gene: -
CDR3 DNA: TGTGCCAGCAGCCTCTGGACTACCGGCACAGATACGCAGTATTTT
CDR3 protein: CASSLWTTGTDTQYF

V gene: TRBV6-6
J gene: TRBJ1-5
clone size: -
D gene: TRBD1
CDR3 DNA: TGTGCCAGCAGTTACGCACAGGGGACGGGGCAGCCCCAGCATTTT
CDR3 protein: CASSYAQGTGQPQHF

V gene: TRBV5-1
J gene: TRBJ2-1
clone size: -
D gene: -
CDR3 DNA: TGCGCCAGCAGCGGGCGGACCAACTCCTACAATGAGCAGTTCTTC
CDR3 protein: CASSGRTNSYNEQFF

V gene: TRBV4-1
J gene: TRBJ1-1
clone size: few
D gene: TRBD1
CDR3 DNA: TGCGCCAGCAGCCAGGGGTCGGGACAGGAGAACACTGAAGCTTTCTTT
CDR3 protein: CASSQGSGQENTEAFF

V gene: TRBV7-2
J gene: TRBJ2-3
clone size: few
D gene: -
CDR3 DNA: TGTGCCAGCACCCCCGGCCGCACAGATACGCAGTATTTT
CDR3 protein: CASTPGRTDTQYF

V gene: TRBV28
J gene: TRBJ2-5
clone size: few
D gene: -
CDR3 DNA: TGTGCCAGCAGTTCAACGGGACACCAACAAGAGACCCAGTACTTC
CDR3 protein: CASSSTGHQQETQYF

V gene: TRBV24-1
J gene: TRBJ2-1
clone size: -
D gene: TRBD2
CDR3 DNA: TGTGCCACCAGTGTACTAGCGGGAGAGAACAATGAGCAGTTCTTC
CDR3 protein: CATSVLAGENNEQFF

V gene: TRBV28
J gene: TRBJ2-7
clone size: few
D gene: -
CDR3 DNA: TGTGCCAGCAGTTCCCCGGGGGCTGGGTACGAGCAGTACTTC
CDR3 protein: CASSSPGAGYEQYF

V gene: TRBV12-3/TRBV12-4
J gene: TRBJ2-6
clone size: few
D gene: -
CDR3 DNA: TGTGCCAGCAGTTTAGGGCAGGGGAGGTCTGGGGCCAACGTCCTGACTTTC
CDR3 protein: CASSLGQGRSGANVLTF

V gene: TRBV5-1
J gene: TRBJ2-1
clone size: -
D gene: TRBD1
CDR3 DNA: TGCGCCAGCAGCTTCGACAGGGACGGCTCCTACAATGAGCAGTTCTTC
CDR3 protein: CASSFDRDGSYNEQFF

V gene: TRBV12-3/TRBV12-4
J gene: TRBJ1-1
clone size: many
D gene: TRBD1
CDR3 DNA: TGTGCCAGCAGGACCGGGACAGCGAACACTGAAGCTTTCTTT
CDR3 protein: CASRTGTANTEAFF

V gene: TRBV11-2
J gene: TRBJ2-1
clone size: -
D gene: TRBD2
CDR3 DNA: TGTGCCAGCAGCGGCCGACAGGAGAGTAGCGGGGGTACCTACAATGAGCAGTTCTTC
CDR3 protein: CASSGRQESSGGTYNEQFF

V gene: TRBV12-3/TRBV12-4
J gene: TRBJ1-6
clone size: -
D gene: -
CDR3 DNA: TGTGCCAGCAGTTTAGGGCTCTATTCACCCCTCCACTTT
CDR3 protein: CASSLGLYSPLHF

V gene: TRBV10-3
J gene: TRBJ2-5
clone size: -
D gene: -
CDR3 DNA: TGTGCCATCAGTGATGCCGGGAGAACGGAGACCCAGTACTTC
CDR3 protein: CAISDAGRTETQYF

V gene: TRBV12-3/TRBV12-4
J gene: TRBJ1-5
clone size: -
D gene: -
CDR3 DNA: TGTGCCAGCAGCTCGGCCGCGAATATGCCCCAGCATTTT
CDR3 protein: CASSSAANMPQHF

V gene: TRBV12-3/TRBV12-4
J gene: TRBJ2-3
clone size: few
D gene: -
CDR3 DNA: TGTGCCAGCAGGGCCGGACAGACCACAGATACGCAGTATTTT
CDR3 protein: CASRAGQTTDTQYF

V gene: TRBV18
J gene: TRBJ2-1
clone size: -
D gene: TRBD2
CDR3 DNA: TGTGCCAGCTCACCAGCTAGCGGGATCAATGAGCAGTTCTTC
CDR3 protein: CASSPASGINEQFF

V gene: TRBV5-1
J gene: TRBJ2-5
clone size: -
D gene: TRBD1
CDR3 DNA: TGCGCCAGCAGCTTGGAACCAGGGGGTTGGGAGACCCAGTACTTC
CDR3 protein: CASSLEPGGWETQYF

V gene: TRBV7-2
J gene: TRBJ2-1
clone size: -
D gene: TRBD2
CDR3 DNA: TGTGCCAGCAGCTGGATGGGACTAGCGGGCAATGAGCAGTTCTTC
CDR3 protein: CASSWMGLAGNEQFF

V gene: TRBV27
J gene: TRBJ2-3
clone size: few
D gene: -
CDR3 DNA: TGTGCCAGCCGCATAGGGTACGCTCCGGATACGCAGTATTTT
CDR3 protein: CASRIGYAPDTQYF

V gene: TRBV6-1
J gene: TRBJ1-2
clone size: few
D gene: TRBD1
CDR3 DNA: TGTGCCAGCAGTGGGGACAGAGGGTATGGCTACACCTTC
CDR3 protein: CASSGDRGYGYTF

V gene: TRBV28
J gene: TRBJ1-2
clone size: -
D gene: -
CDR3 DNA: TGTGCCAGCAGTTTAACAGAGGATGGCTACACCTTC
CDR3 protein: CASSLTEDGYTF

V gene: TRBV7-9
J gene: TRBJ2-6
clone size: -
D gene: -
CDR3 DNA: TGTGCCAGCAGGACCAAACAGGGACCTGGGGCCAACGTCCTGACTTTC
CDR3 protein: CASRTKQGPGANVLTF

V gene: TRBV6-5
J gene: TRBJ2-3
clone size: few
D gene: TRBD2
CDR3 DNA: TGTGCCAGCAGTTATCGGACTAGCGGGAGTGGGGATACGCAGTATTTT
CDR3 protein: CASSYRTSGSGDTQYF

V gene: TRBV11-2
J gene: TRBJ2-2
clone size: -
D gene: -
CDR3 DNA: TGTGCCAGCACCTCCTGGGCAGTCAACACCGGGGAGCTGTTTTTT
CDR3 protein: CASTSWAVNTGELFF

V gene: TRBV7-6
J gene: TRBJ2-7
clone size: many
D gene: -
CDR3 DNA: TGTGCCAGCAGCCCGAACTTGGGGTACGAGCAGTACTTC
CDR3 protein: CASSPNLGYEQYF

V gene: TRBV7-9
J gene: TRBJ2-2
clone size: few
D gene: -
CDR3 DNA: TGTGCCAGCAGCTTTGACAGCCCCTTGAACACCGGGGAGCTGTTTTTT
CDR3 protein: CASSFDSPLNTGELFF

V gene: TRBV24-1
J gene: TRBJ2-1
clone size: few
D gene: TRBD2
CDR3 DNA: TGTGCCACCAGTGGTAGCGGGTCGAATCGCGAGCAGTTCTTC
CDR3 protein: CATSGSGSNREQFF